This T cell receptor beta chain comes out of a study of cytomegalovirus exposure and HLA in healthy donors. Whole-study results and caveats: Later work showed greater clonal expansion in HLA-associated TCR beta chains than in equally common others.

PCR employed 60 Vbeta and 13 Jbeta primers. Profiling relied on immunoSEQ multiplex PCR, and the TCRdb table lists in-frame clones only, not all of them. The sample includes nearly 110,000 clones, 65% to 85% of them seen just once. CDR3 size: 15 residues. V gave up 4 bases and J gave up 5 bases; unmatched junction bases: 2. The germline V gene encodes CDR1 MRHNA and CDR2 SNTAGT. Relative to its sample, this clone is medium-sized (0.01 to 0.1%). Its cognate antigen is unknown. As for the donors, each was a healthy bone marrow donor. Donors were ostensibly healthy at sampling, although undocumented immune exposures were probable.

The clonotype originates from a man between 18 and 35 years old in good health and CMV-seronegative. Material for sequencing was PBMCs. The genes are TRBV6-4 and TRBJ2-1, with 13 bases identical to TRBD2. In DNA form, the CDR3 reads TGTGCCAGCAGTGGACTAGCGGGGGGAAACAATGAGCAGTTCTTC. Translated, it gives CASSGLAGGNNEQFF.